This is a list of T cell receptor beta chains from one sample in a study of T cells in Graves' hyperthyroidism and ophthalmopathy. MiXCR, applied by TCRdb to the multiplex PCR reads, yields one record per CDR3 protein. The sample holds under 400,000 distinct CDR3 sequences; around 13% are singletons and the top ten take about 11%. The sequenced sample consisted of blood. The receptors derive from an older woman with Graves' hyperthyroidism. Both conserved end residues are part of each CDR3. D genes are given only for firm matches. Clone size appears in some rows only: once, few, many, or a class for an expanded clone.

TRBV4-1	.	TRBJ2-7	few	CASSQDPWDGQDEQYF	TGCGCCAGCAGCCAAGATCCTTGGGACGGTCAAGACGAGCAGTACTTC
TRBV27	TRBD1	TRBJ2-2	many	CASGRWDSYNTGELFF	TGTGCCAGCGGCAGATGGGACAGCTATAACACCGGGGAGCTGTTTTTT
TRBV7-8	.	TRBJ2-7	many	CASSVRPYEQYF	TGTGCCAGCAGCGTCAGACCCTACGAGCAGTACTTC
TRBV29-1	.	TRBJ2-4	.	CSVARVIQYF	TGCAGCGTTGCAAGAGTCATTCAGTACTTC
TRBV9	.	TRBJ1-1	few	CASSPEVRALYTEAFF	TGTGCCAGCAGCCCAGAGGTTAGGGCATTGTACACTGAAGCTTTCTTT
TRBV19	.	TRBJ2-5	few	CASSRSLSTVQETQYF	TGTGCCAGTAGTAGGTCTTTGTCGACAGTACAAGAGACCCAGTACTTC
TRBV28	.	TRBJ1-2	many	CASSSKWGYTF	TGTGCCAGCAGTTCGAAATGGGGCTACACCTTC
TRBV3-1	TRBD1	TRBJ1-2	.	CASSQDGKGGGYGYTF	TGTGCCAGCAGCCAAGATGGTAAAGGGGGCGGGTATGGCTACACCTTC
TRBV6-1	TRBD1	TRBJ1-5	many	CASSRDRGLMSGNQPQHF	TGTGCCAGCAGCCGGGACAGGGGGTTAATGAGTGGCAATCAGCCCCAGCATTTT
TRBV20-1	.	TRBJ1-3	few	CSAKEGSGNTIYF	TGCAGTGCTAAGGAGGGATCTGGAAACACCATATATTTT
TRBV30	.	TRBJ2-1	many	CAWSVWGDEQFF	TGTGCCTGGAGTGTCTGGGGCGATGAGCAGTTCTTC
TRBV10-1	TRBD1	TRBJ1-4	.	CASSESTGGGEKLFF	TGCGCCAGCAGTGAGTCTACAGGGGGTGGGGAAAAACTGTTTTTT
TRBV7-9	.	TRBJ2-1	few	CASSPPGLAAPNEQFF	TGTGCCAGCAGCCCGCCGGGGCTAGCCGCTCCCAATGAGCAGTTCTTC
TRBV6-1	.	TRBJ1-2	many	CASSPLPRGANYGYTF	TGTGCCAGCAGTCCCCTCCCGAGGGGGGCTAACTATGGCTACACCTTC
TRBV28	.	TRBJ1-2	many	CASSFGQGQGYTF	TGTGCCAGCAGTTTCGGGCAGGGGCAGGGCTACACCTTC
TRBV18	.	TRBJ2-3	many	CASSPGGQEPDTQYF	TGTGCCAGCTCACCAGGGGGTCAGGAGCCAGATACGCAGTATTTT
TRBV10-3	.	TRBJ1-1	.	CATGTSGGANTEAFF	TGTGCCACCGGGACTAGCGGAGGCGCGAACACTGAAGCTTTCTTT
TRBV20-1	.	TRBJ2-2	.	CRISGLGNTGELFF	TGCAGGATTTCAGGGCTGGGAAACACCGGGGAGCTGTTTTTT
TRBV20-1	TRBD1	TRBJ2-1	.	CSARDGSGTVYNEQFF	TGCAGTGCTAGAGATGGGTCCGGGACAGTTTACAATGAGCAGTTCTTC
TRBV11-3	TRBD1	TRBJ1-2	many	CASRQGNGEGYTF	TGTGCCAGCCGACAGGGAAACGGAGAAGGCTACACCTTC
TRBV7-2	.	TRBJ1-5	few	CASSQGQVDQPQHF	TGTGCCAGCAGCCAAGGTCAGGTAGATCAGCCCCAGCATTTT
TRBV11-2	.	TRBJ2-6	many	CASSLVGAGANVLTF	TGTGCCAGCAGCTTAGTGGGGGCTGGGGCCAACGTCCTGACTTTC
TRBV20-1	.	TRBJ1-1	many	CSARPWDGPLGTEAFF	TGCAGTGCTCGGCCATGGGACGGCCCCCTCGGGACTGAAGCTTTCTTT
TRBV20-1	.	TRBJ2-2	many	CSAWDGPTGELFF	TGCAGTGCGTGGGACGGGCCTACCGGGGAGCTGTTTTTT